Listed below are T cell receptor beta chains from one sample, sequenced in a study of cytomegalovirus exposure and HLA in healthy donors. Clones were sequenced by immunoSEQ multiplex PCR, and TCRdb holds only the in-frame ones, with some missing. This table holds under 250,000 clones, around 86% found once. The material sequenced was PBMCs. These receptors were taken from a woman aged 18-29 years in good health and CMV-seropositive. Both conserved end residues are part of each CDR3. Each record gives: V gene, J gene, D gene, clone size, CDR3 protein, CDR3 DNA. The D gene is left open where the match is weak. Size values are once, few and many counts, or a class for expanded clones, and some rows have none.

TRBV5-1	TRBJ2-2	.	once	CASSLAMTGANTGELFF	TGCGCCAGCAGCTTGGCCATGACAGGAGCGAACACCGGGGAGCTGTTTTTT
TRBV4-1	TRBJ1-5	.	.	CASSQELARVYNQPQHF	TGCGCCAGCAGCCAAGAGTTGGCTCGGGTCTACAATCAGCCCCAGCATTTT
TRBV11-2	TRBJ2-7	.	.	CASSLVGSAYEQYF	TGTGCCAGCAGCTTAGTTGGGAGCGCCTACGAGCAGTACTTC
TRBV14	TRBJ1-1	.	.	CASSQFGGTEAFF	TGTGCCAGCAGCCAATTTGGGGGGACTGAAGCTTTCTTT
TRBV2	TRBJ2-7	TRBD2	once	CASSEDLAGGHEQYF	TGTGCCAGCAGTGAAGATCTAGCGGGAGGGCACGAGCAGTACTTC
TRBV27	TRBJ1-1	.	.	CASSLWPRPVGQIMNTEAFF	TGTGCCAGCAGTCTATGGCCAAGGCCCGTGGGGCAGATCATGAACACTGAAGCTTTCTTT
TRBV6-1	TRBJ1-2	TRBD1	.	CASSEAGQGSGGYTF	TGTGCCAGCAGTGAGGCCGGACAGGGTTCGGGGGGCTACACCTTC
TRBV7-6	TRBJ2-1	TRBD2	.	CASSFRLAGGSYNEQFF	TGTGCCAGCAGCTTTCGGCTAGCGGGAGGCTCCTACAATGAGCAGTTCTTC
TRBV6-5	TRBJ1-5	TRBD1	few	CASSYHGTGLTHF	TGTGCCAGCAGTTACCACGGGACAGGGTTGACGCATTTT
TRBV9	TRBJ2-6	TRBD1	.	CASSVRTGVLSGANVLTF	TGTGCCAGCAGCGTGAGGACAGGGGTACTTTCTGGGGCCAACGTCCTGACTTTC
TRBV5-4	TRBJ1-5	.	.	CASSLPDQPQHF	TGTGCCAGCAGCCTTCCAGATCAGCCCCAGCATTTT
TRBV7-7	TRBJ2-1	TRBD1	few	CASSLGTGPSNEQFF	TGTGCTAGCAGCCTGGGGACAGGACCCTCTAATGAGCAGTTCTTC
TRBV27	TRBJ2-2	.	.	CASSLRVRGGRGTGELFF	TGTGCCAGCAGTTTACGCGTCAGGGGCGGTCGTGGCACCGGGGAGCTGTTTTTT
TRBV6-5	TRBJ2-3	TRBD1	.	CASSPGQGADTQYF	TGTGCCAGCAGTCCGGGACAGGGTGCAGATACGCAGTATTTT
TRBV30	TRBJ1-5	.	once	CAWSVQWSNQPQHF	TGTGCCTGGAGTGTACAGTGGAGCAATCAGCCCCAGCATTTT
TRBV2	TRBJ1-5	.	.	CASSPQQGTYSNQPQHF	TGTGCCAGCTCCCCTCAGCAGGGGACGTATAGCAATCAGCCCCAGCATTTT
TRBV10-2	TRBJ1-2	.	.	CATRGRGDSYGYTF	TGCGCCACCCGGGGGAGGGGCGATTCTTATGGCTACACCTTC
TRBV29-1	TRBJ1-1	.	.	CSVDEGSYTEAFF	TGCAGCGTTGATGAAGGGAGTTACACTGAAGCTTTCTTT
TRBV4-1	TRBJ2-7	TRBD2	.	CASSQEERGGYEQYF	TGCGCCAGCAGCCAAGAAGAGCGGGGGGGCTACGAGCAGTACTTC
TRBV27	TRBJ2-1	TRBD1	.	CASSSIRTGDEQFF	TGTGCCAGCAGTTCAATCCGGACAGGGGACGAGCAGTTCTTC
TRBV7-9	TRBJ2-7	TRBD2	.	CASSLGREGGGLYEQYF	TGTGCCAGCAGCTTAGGGCGGGAGGGAGGGGGGCTCTACGAGCAGTACTTC
TRBV10-3	TRBJ1-2	.	.	CAISEFRPTENGYTF	TGTGCCATCAGTGAATTCCGCCCCACCGAGAATGGCTACACCTTC
TRBV27	TRBJ2-3	TRBD1	.	CASSETGTADTQYF	TGTGCCAGCAGCGAGACAGGGACCGCAGATACGCAGTATTTT
TRBV10-1	TRBJ1-2	TRBD1	.	CASSAKGQLYGYTF	TGCGCCAGCAGTGCAAAGGGACAGCTTTATGGCTACACCTTC
TRBV4-1	TRBJ1-5	.	.	CASSQIQAQNQPQHF	TGCGCCAGCAGCCAAATACAGGCCCAAAATCAGCCCCAGCATTTT
TRBV6-9	TRBJ1-2	TRBD1	.	CASSYRQRRGQPPNYGYTF	TGTGCCAGCAGTTACCGTCAGCGGAGGGGACAGCCGCCTAACTATGGCTACACCTTC
TRBV29-1	TRBJ2-4	.	.	CSVDLDRKNIQYF	TGCAGCGTTGACCTTGACAGAAAAAACATTCAGTACTTC
TRBV20-1	TRBJ2-5	.	.	CSAYVRETQYF	TGCAGTGCTTACGTGAGGGAGACCCAGTACTTC
TRBV6-1	TRBJ2-7	TRBD1	.	CASRQGTNSYEQYF	TGTGCCAGCAGACAGGGGACGAACTCCTACGAGCAGTACTTC
TRBV4-1	TRBJ1-1	.	.	CAGRGAMNTEAFF	TGCGCCGGCCGGGGGGCGATGAACACTGAAGCTTTCTTT
TRBV9	TRBJ2-2	TRBD2	.	CASSVLAGGSLTGELFF	TGTGCCAGCAGCGTATTAGCGGGAGGTTCTCTCACCGGGGAGCTGTTTTTT
TRBV4-1	TRBJ2-2	TRBD2	.	CASSPGTSGRAPTGELFF	TGCGCCAGCAGCCCCGGGACTAGCGGGAGGGCGCCCACCGGGGAGCTGTTTTTT
TRBV30	TRBJ2-7	TRBD2	.	CAWNGLAGDYEQYF	TGTGCCTGGAACGGACTAGCGGGAGACTACGAGCAGTACTTC
TRBV27	TRBJ1-5	.	.	CASSPLDKSNQPQHF	TGTGCCAGCAGCCCTCTGGACAAAAGCAATCAGCCCCAGCATTTT
TRBV27	TRBJ2-7	.	once	CASSKQAISSYEQYF	TGTGCCAGCAGTAAACAGGCTATCAGCTCCTACGAGCAGTACTTC
TRBV5-1	TRBJ1-3	TRBD1	.	CASSLAGQGRNTIYF	TGCGCCAGCAGCTTGGCGGGACAGGGTAGAAACACCATATATTTT
TRBV2	TRBJ1-5	TRBD1	.	CASSELWDRPYQPQHF	TGTGCCAGCAGTGAATTGTGGGACAGGCCGTATCAGCCCCAGCATTTT
TRBV5-4	TRBJ2-1	.	.	CASSLGGNSYNEQFF	TGTGCCAGCAGCTTGGGCGGGAACTCCTACAATGAGCAGTTCTTC